The 18 T cell receptor beta chains presented below share a single source sample, sequenced in a study of cytomegalovirus exposure and HLA in healthy donors (dated by TCRdb to about 2017). Library method: the immunoSEQ multiplex PCR assay. The multiplex PCR relied on a mix of 60 forward primers for TCR Vbeta segments and 13 reverse primers for TCR Jbeta segments. What TCRdb holds here is the immuneACCESS table cut down to in-frame rearrangements. Part of the clones is not present; checked against another copy, under half of the missing clones reflect an unresolved V gene, and the others are unexplained. The sample includes 85,000 to 130,000 clones, with over 9% observed a single time. Over 4.5% of the sample is taken by the ten largest. The sample was PBMCs. These receptors originate from a man in his forties in good health and CMV-seropositive.

This clone was detected a few times. The chain is built from TRBV28 and TRBJ2-7; no clear D. The germline V gene encodes CDR1 MDHEN and CDR2 SYDVKM. The V end lost 2 bases, the J end lost 7 bases, and 15 bases lay between the germline ends. The CDR3 sequence is 14 residues long. CDR3 sequence (DNA): TGTGCCAGCAGTTTAATAGAGACTCTTTGGGAGCAGTACTTC. Translation: CASSLIETLWEQYF.

CDR3 sequence reads: CASRDLQGINQPQHF. DNA for the CDR3: TGCGCCAGCAGGGATCTACAGGGGATAAACCAGCCCCAGCATTTT. The gene calls are TRBV4-1 and TRBJ1-5; 7 nucleotides match TRBD1. The J segment lost 7 bases and the V segment lost 6 bases, leaving 12 bases of the junction unmatched. This CDR3 is built from 15 residues. Per the germline V gene, CDR1 is MGHRA and CDR2 is YSYEKL.

The chain recombines TRBV29-1 with TRBJ1-1; TRBD1 might be the D (5 bases). The CDR3 is 12 residues long. Per the germline V gene, CDR1 is SQVTM and CDR2 is ANQGSEA. The V and J ends lost 4 bases and 7 bases respectively, with 13 bases between them. DNA for the CDR3: TGCAGCGTTGTTGTAAGGGACTTTGAAGCTTTCTTT. Its translation is CSVVVRDFEAFF.

This clone has a handful of counts. The V gene is TRBV6-1, the J gene TRBJ2-3; TRBD2 matches at 9 bases. After removal of 5 bases from V and 0 bases from J, the junction contained 3 bases not matched to a gene. The germline gives CDR1 MNHNS, CDR2 SASEGT. This CDR3 has 15 residues. The CDR3 DNA reads TGTGCCAGCAGTCTAACTAGCGGGAGCACAGATACGCAGTATTTT. It translates to CASSLTSGSTDTQYF.

This clone was seen only a few times. The gene calls are TRBV29-1 and TRBJ1-2; maybe TRBD1 (5 bases). Germline lookup yields CDR1 SQVTM and CDR2 ANQGSEA. The CDR3 runs to 12 residues. Trimming stripped 4 bases from V and 8 bases from J, with 14 bases between. The CDR3 loop is CSVAGLPKGYTF. The CDR3 region has the DNA TGCAGCGTTGCGGGACTTCCAAAGGGCTACACCTTC.

The chain recombines TRBV27 with TRBJ2-7, with D hard to call. This CDR3 is 14 amino acids long. Trimming shortened V by 3 bases and J by 3 bases, and 12 bases separated the two germline ends. Germline values: CDR1 MNHEY, CDR2 SMNVEV (reference sequence). As DNA, the CDR3 is TGTGCCAGCAGTTTGGGTCAGGTTAGCTACGAGCAGTACTTC. Translation: CASSLGQVSYEQYF.

This clone was detected a few times. One end of the junction fails to match germline, which may point to a read error. The chain uses TRBV7-7 and TRBJ1-3; no reliable D call. Germline CDR1 and CDR2: SSHAT and FNYEAQ (reference sequence). The length of the CDR3 is 13 residues. CDR3 protein: CASSTHSGNTIYF. The CDR3 DNA reads as TGTGCTAGCAGCACACACTCTGGAAACACCATATATTTT.

The chain has TRBV6-1 and TRBJ1-5; TRBD1 is a possible D gene (6 bases). This CDR3 contains 13 residues. CDR1 and CDR2 from the germline V gene are MNHNS and SASEGT. V lost 6 bases and J 6 bases, leaving 12 bases between the germline ends. CDR3 nucleotides: TGTGCCAGCAGCCCGCAGGGGAGTCAGCCCCAGCATTTT. Its protein is CASSPQGSQPQHF.

V is TRBV6-5 and J is TRBJ2-7; 9 positions agree with TRBD1. V lost 5 bases, J lost 3 bases, and 5 bases stayed unmatched. The CDR3 has 14 residues. CDR1 and CDR2 (germline): MNHEY, SVGAGI. CDR3 nucleotide sequence: TGTGCCAGCAGTGTCCGGGACAGGGACTACGAGCAGTACTTC. Translation: CASSVRDRDYEQYF.

This chain uses TRBV9 with TRBJ2-1, with 10 positions matching TRBD2. V gave up 0 bases and J gave up 8 bases; unmatched junction bases: 5. The CDR3 length is 15 residues. Germline CDR1 and CDR2: SGDLS and YYNGEE. CDR3 bases: TGTGCCAGCAGCGTAGAAAGCGGGAGGGCCCATGAGCAGTTCTTC. Translation: CASSVESGRAHEQFF.

Many counts were recorded for this clone. This rearrangement joins TRBV5-5 to TRBJ2-7; TRBD1 matches at 7 bases. The germline gives CDR1 SGHKS, CDR2 YYEKEE (reference sequence). The CDR3 loop spans 12 amino acids. Trimming removed 6 bases from V and 4 bases from J; junction bases left unmatched: 4. The CDR3 loop is CASKGASYEQYF. CDR3 sequence (DNA): TGTGCCAGCAAGGGGGCATCTTACGAGCAGTACTTC.

This clone was picked up a small number of times. The chain is built from TRBV5-1 and TRBJ2-6, with D possibly TRBD2 on 5 matching bases. CDR3 length equals 16 residues. Germline CDR1 reads SGHRS; CDR2 reads YFSETQ. The V and J ends lost 3 bases and 2 bases respectively, with 12 bases between them. CDR3 amino acids: CASSSRRETGANVLTF. In nucleotides, the CDR3 is TGCGCCAGCAGCTCTCGACGGGAAACTGGGGCCAACGTCCTGACTTTC.

The chain links TRBV2 to TRBJ2-3; weak D call: TRBD2 (5 bases). The CDR3 extends over 15 amino acids. Germline lookup yields CDR1 SNHLY and CDR2 FYNNEI. Trimming left V 3 bases short and J 0 bases short, with 10 bases between. The CDR3 is CASSEGSVSTDTQYF. For the CDR3, the DNA is TGTGCCAGCAGTGAGGGTAGCGTTAGCACAGATACGCAGTATTTT.

The chain is built from TRBV7-2 and TRBJ2-7; 12 bases align to TRBD1. Trimming took 4 bases from V and 3 from J; bases not matched to a gene: 7. There are 16 residues in the CDR3. Germline CDR1 and CDR2: SGHTA and FQGNSA. This CDR3 reads CASSSGTGGGDYEQYF. CDR3 in DNA: TGTGCCAGCAGCTCGGGGACAGGGGGCGGAGACTACGAGCAGTACTTC.

In its sample, this clone was seen a few times. The chain has TRBV7-3 and TRBJ1-1; 7 nucleotides align to TRBD1. This CDR3 contains 12 residues. Germline CDR1 SGHTA, CDR2 FQGTGA. The V and J ends lost 5 bases and 6 bases, in that order; junction bases with no gene match: 3. The CDR3 bases are TGTGCCAGCAGCCAAGGGGGCCCTGAAGCTTTCTTT. Amino acid sequence: CASSQGGPEAFF.

This clone was counted only a few times. CDR3 sequence: CASSSPLRADGYTF. CDR3 sequence (DNA): TGTGCCAGCAGCTCGCCGCTCAGGGCCGATGGCTACACCTTC. V gene TRBV5-6 combines with J gene TRBJ1-2; TRBD1 might be the D (5 bases). This CDR3 is 14 amino acids long. Germline CDR1 is SGHDT and CDR2 is YYEEEE. V was trimmed by 3 bases and J by 6 bases, leaving 15 bases between them. Full variable domain (missing parts from reference TRBV5-6 and TRBJ1-2): DAGVTQSPTHLIKTRGQQVTLRCSPKSGHDTVSWYQQALGQGPQFIFQYYEEEERQRGNFPDRFSGHQFPNYSSELNVNALLLGDSALYLCASSSPLRADGYTFGSGTRLTVV.

V gene TRBV15 combines with J gene TRBJ1-2, with D uncertain. Germline CDR1 and CDR2: LNHNV and YYDKDF (reference sequence). The CDR3 has 13 amino acids. The V end was cut by 4 bases, the J end by 2 bases, with 8 bases between. The CDR3 reads CATSNGRNYGYTF. The CDR3 DNA follows: TGTGCCACCAGCAATGGCAGGAACTATGGCTACACCTTC.

The table lists this clone with a count of one. V usage is TRBV2 and J usage is TRBJ2-5; D may be TRBD2 (5 bases). This CDR3 is built from 18 residues. Germline V gene lookup returns CDR1 SNHLY and CDR2 FYNNEI. V lost 6 bases, J lost 4 bases, and 27 bases lay in between. The CDR3 here is CASREPLDGQRERETQYF. The CDR3 bases are TGTGCCAGCAGGGAACCGCTGGACGGGCAAAGGGAGCGAGAGACCCAGTACTTC. Full variable domain (outside the CDR3, taken from reference TRBV2 and TRBJ2-5): EPEVTQTPSHQVTQMGQEVILRCVPISNHLYFYWYRQILGQKVEFLVSFYNNEISEKSEIFDDQFSVERPDGSNFTLKIRSTKLEDSAMYFCASREPLDGQRERETQYFGPGTRLLVL.